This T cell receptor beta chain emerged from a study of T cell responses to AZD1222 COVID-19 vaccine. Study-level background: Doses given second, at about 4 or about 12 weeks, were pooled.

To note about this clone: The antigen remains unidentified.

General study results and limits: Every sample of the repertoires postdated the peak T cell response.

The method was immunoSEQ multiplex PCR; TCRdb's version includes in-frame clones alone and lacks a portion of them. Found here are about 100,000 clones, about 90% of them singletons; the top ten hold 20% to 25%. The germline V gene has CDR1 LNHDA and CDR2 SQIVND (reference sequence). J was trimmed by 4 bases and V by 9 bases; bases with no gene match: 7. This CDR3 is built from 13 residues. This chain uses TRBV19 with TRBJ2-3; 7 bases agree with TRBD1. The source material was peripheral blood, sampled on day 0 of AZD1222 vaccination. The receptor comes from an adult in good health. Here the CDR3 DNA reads TGTGCCAGCCTAGACAGGGCATCAGATACGCAGTATTTT. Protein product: CASLDRASDTQYF.